This is a list of T cell receptor beta chains from one sample in a study of vaccination and CD4 T cells after COVID-19. TCRdb itself ran the PCR reads through MiXCR, one entry per CDR3 protein. This table holds some 20,000 distinct CDR3 sequences, under 55% found once. Their recognized antigens are unknown. This sample comprised CD4+ T cells from blood, cultured in vitro, obtained before SARS-CoV-2 vaccination. These receptors all stem from a human donor who received a COVID-19 vaccine. Each CDR3 is given with its conserved first and last residue.

TRBV19	TRBJ2-2	CASSMFSGGGGELFF
TRBV12-3/TRBV12-4	TRBJ1-1	CASSPWDRANTEAFF
TRBV19	TRBJ1-2	CASSIRNPGGHGYTF
TRBV7-9	TRBJ1-1	CASSPWAVNTEAFF
TRBV10-1	TRBJ2-7	CASSESGRGYEQYF
TRBV19	TRBJ2-7	CASSIVPGPREQYF
TRBV30	TRBJ2-3	CAWSVPQRGILSTDTQYF
TRBV20-1	TRBJ2-5	CSARGPETQYF
TRBV10-3	TRBJ1-2	CAISLDRNNYGYTF
TRBV6-1	TRBJ2-7	CASSRRDRGYEQYF
TRBV7-9	TRBJ1-2	CASSLAGSDVYTF
TRBV7-8	TRBJ2-7	CASSGAGDLSYEQYF
TRBV12-3/TRBV12-4	TRBJ1-6	CASRRGLDNSPLHF
TRBV19	TRBJ2-5	CASSTSTGGLETQYF
TRBV30	TRBJ2-1	CAWSLRGNMLYEQFF
TRBV12-3/TRBV12-4	TRBJ2-7	CASSPYMTHPVQGYYEQYF
TRBV7-2	TRBJ2-5	CASSLESGGASETQYF
TRBV6-1	TRBJ1-2	CASSPGRLDYGYTF
TRBV11-3	TRBJ1-1	CASSPGTENTEAFF
TRBV20-1	TRBJ2-1	CSAPMTSGGPRRYNEQFF
TRBV6-1	TRBJ1-4	CASSERGLGGKLFF
TRBV2	TRBJ2-3	CASRRLAGGSSTDTQYF
TRBV7-2	TRBJ2-1	CASTKGSSPRGNEQFF
TRBV15	TRBJ2-7	CATSEYRDSYYEQYF
TRBV19	TRBJ2-7	CASTRASGGAYEQYF
TRBV11-3	TRBJ1-1	CASARGTEAFF
TRBV2	TRBJ2-3	CASTGTSGSSQYF
TRBV30	TRBJ2-2	CAGGGNTGELFF
TRBV27	TRBJ1-2	CASSHGSTEGYTF
TRBV20-1	TRBJ1-1	CSASQGRGTEAFF
TRBV24-1	TRBJ2-3	CATRSGGADTQYF
TRBV6-1	TRBJ1-2	CASSRTGLYGYTF
TRBV5-1	TRBJ2-5	CASSSGGMLSLEETQYF
TRBV5-5	TRBJ1-2	CASSSGQGARGYTF
TRBV2	TRBJ1-6	CASSVAGSGSPLHF
TRBV2	TRBJ1-1	CASSVGQGENTEAFF
TRBV19	TRBJ1-5	CASAADRGYQPQHF
TRBV6-1	TRBJ2-1	CASSGLAAHAEQFF
TRBV7-2	TRBJ1-5	CASSRDIYSNQPQHF
TRBV20-1	TRBJ1-6	CSARDRDRVDYSPLHF
TRBV10-1	TRBJ1-1	CASSETTENTEAFF
TRBV7-2	TRBJ1-1	CASSREATGRTEAFF
TRBV30	TRBJ2-1	CAWSFGLAGRSLQFF
TRBV20-1	TRBJ2-5	CSASGSGPETQYF
TRBV20-1	TRBJ2-5	CSVRTGRRAAQYF
TRBV20-1	TRBJ2-1	CSAARTSGGSYNEQFF
TRBV29-1	TRBJ2-1	CSVAGVSSYNEQFF
TRBV2	TRBJ2-1	CASSEETSGYNEQFF